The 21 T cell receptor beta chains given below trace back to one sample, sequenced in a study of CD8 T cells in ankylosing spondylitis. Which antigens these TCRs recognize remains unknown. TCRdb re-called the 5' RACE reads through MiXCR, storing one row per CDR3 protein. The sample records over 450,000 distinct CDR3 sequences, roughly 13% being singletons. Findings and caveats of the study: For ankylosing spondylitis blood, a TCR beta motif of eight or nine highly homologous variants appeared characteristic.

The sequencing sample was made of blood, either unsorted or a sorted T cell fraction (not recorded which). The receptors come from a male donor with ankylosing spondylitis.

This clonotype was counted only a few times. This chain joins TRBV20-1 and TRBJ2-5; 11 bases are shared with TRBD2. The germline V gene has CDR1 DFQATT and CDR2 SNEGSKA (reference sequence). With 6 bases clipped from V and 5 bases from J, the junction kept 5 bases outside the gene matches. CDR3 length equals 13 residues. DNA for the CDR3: TGCAGTGCCCCGGGACTAGCGGTTGAGACCCAGTACTTC. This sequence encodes CSAPGLAVETQYF.

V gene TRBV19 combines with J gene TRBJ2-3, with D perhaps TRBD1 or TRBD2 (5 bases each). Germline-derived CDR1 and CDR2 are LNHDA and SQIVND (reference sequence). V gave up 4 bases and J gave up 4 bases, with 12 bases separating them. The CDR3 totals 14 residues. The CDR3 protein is CASSNLLGADTQYF. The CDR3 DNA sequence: TGTGCCAGTAGTAACCTCCTGGGGGCAGATACGCAGTATTTT.

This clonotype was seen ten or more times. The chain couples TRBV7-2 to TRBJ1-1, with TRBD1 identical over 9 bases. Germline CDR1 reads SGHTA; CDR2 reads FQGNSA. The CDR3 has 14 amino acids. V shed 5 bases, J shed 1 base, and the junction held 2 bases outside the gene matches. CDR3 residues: CASSRGQGNTEAFF. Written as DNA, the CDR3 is TGTGCCAGCAGCAGGGGACAGGGGAACACTGAAGCTTTCTTT.

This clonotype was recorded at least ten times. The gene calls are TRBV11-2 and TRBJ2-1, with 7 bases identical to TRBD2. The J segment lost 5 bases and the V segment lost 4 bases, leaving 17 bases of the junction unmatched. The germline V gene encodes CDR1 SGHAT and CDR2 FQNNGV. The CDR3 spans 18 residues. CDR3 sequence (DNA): TGTGCCAGCAGCTCCCCTTTAAGGGGAGGGTATCCACACAATGAGCAGTTCTTC. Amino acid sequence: CASSSPLRGGYPHNEQFF.

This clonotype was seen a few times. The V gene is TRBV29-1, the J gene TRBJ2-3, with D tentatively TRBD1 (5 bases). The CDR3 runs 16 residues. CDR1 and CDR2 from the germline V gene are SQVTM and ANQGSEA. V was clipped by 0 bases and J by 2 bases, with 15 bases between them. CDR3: CSVEDRWQGFTDTQYF. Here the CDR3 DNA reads TGCAGCGTTGAAGATCGATGGCAGGGCTTCACAGATACGCAGTATTTT.

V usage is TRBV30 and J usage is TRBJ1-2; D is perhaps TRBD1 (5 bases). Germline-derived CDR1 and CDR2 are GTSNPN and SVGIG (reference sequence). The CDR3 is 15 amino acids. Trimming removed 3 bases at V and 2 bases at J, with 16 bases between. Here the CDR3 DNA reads TGTGCCTGGAGATTCGGTGGGGGGAGAAACTATGGCTACACCTTC. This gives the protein CAWRFGGGRNYGYTF.

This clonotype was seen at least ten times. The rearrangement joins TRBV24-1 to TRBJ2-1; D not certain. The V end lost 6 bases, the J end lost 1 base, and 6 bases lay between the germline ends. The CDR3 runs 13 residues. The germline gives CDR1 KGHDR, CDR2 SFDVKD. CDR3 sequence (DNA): TGTGCCACCAGTCGCAAGTCCTACAATGAGCAGTTCTTC. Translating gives CATSRKSYNEQFF.

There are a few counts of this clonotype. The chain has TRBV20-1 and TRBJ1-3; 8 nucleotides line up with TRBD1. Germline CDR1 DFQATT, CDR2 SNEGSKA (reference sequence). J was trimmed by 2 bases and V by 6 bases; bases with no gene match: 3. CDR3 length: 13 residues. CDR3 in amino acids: CSALTGAGNTIYF. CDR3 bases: TGCAGTGCCCTGACAGGGGCTGGAAACACCATATATTTT.

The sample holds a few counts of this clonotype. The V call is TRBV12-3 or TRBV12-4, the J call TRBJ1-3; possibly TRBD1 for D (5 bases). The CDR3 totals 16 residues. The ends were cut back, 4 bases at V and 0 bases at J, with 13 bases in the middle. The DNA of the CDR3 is TGTGCCAGCAGTTCTGGGACGGCGAGCTCTGGAAACACCATATATTTT. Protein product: CASSSGTASSGNTIYF.

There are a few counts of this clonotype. The CDR3 coding sequence is TGTGCCTGGAGTCGACAGGGAGGGGAGCAGTACTTC. It yields the protein CAWSRQGGEQYF. The gene calls are TRBV30 and TRBJ2-7; either TRBD1 or TRBD2 may supply D (7 bases each). The CDR3 length is 12 residues. The germline V gene has CDR1 GTSNPN and CDR2 SVGIG (reference sequence). Trimming pared 2 bases from V and 7 bases from J, leaving 12 bases between.

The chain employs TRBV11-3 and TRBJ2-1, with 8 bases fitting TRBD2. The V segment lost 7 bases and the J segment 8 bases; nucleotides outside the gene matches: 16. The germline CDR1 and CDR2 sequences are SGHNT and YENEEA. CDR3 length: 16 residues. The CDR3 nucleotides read TGTGCCAGCACCCTAGAGTCCTTAGCGGGACTGGATGAGCAGTTCTTC. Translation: CASTLESLAGLDEQFF.

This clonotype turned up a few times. The CDR3 loop is CASSLEGDRGTEAFF. CDR3 in DNA: TGTGCCAGCAGCTTAGAAGGGGACAGGGGTACTGAAGCTTTCTTT. V usage is TRBV7-7 and J usage is TRBJ1-1; TRBD1 agrees at 10 bases. There are 15 residues in the CDR3. V shed 1 base, J shed 5 bases, and the junction held 4 bases outside the gene matches. CDR1 is SSHAT and CDR2 is FNYEAQ in the germline V gene (reference sequence).

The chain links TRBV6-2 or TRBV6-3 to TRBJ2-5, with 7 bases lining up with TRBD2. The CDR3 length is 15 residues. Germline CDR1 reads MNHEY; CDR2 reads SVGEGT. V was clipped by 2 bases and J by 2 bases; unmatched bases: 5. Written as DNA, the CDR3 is TGTGCCAGCAGTTACGGGCTAGCGGATCAAGAGACCCAGTACTTC. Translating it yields CASSYGLADQETQYF.

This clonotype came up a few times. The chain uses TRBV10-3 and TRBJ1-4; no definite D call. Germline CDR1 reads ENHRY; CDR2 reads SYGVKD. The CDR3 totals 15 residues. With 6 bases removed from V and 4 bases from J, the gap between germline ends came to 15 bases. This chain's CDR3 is CAISLNRADNEKLFF. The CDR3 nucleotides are TGTGCCATCAGCCTGAACCGGGCCGATAATGAAAAACTGTTTTTT.

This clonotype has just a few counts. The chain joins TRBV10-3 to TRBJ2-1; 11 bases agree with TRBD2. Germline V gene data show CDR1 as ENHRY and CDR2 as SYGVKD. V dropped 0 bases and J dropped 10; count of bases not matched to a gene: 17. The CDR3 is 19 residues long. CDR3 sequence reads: CAISESWDRAGTSGAEQFF. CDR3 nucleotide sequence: TGTGCCATCAGTGAGTCCTGGGACAGGGCCGGGACTAGCGGAGCAGAGCAGTTCTTC.

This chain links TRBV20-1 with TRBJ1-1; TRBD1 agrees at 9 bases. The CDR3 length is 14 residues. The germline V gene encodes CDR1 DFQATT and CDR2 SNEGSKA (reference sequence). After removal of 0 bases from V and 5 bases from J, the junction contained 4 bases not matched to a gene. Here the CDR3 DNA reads TGCAGTGCTAGAGAACAGGGGGCGCGAACTGAAGCTTTCTTT. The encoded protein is CSAREQGARTEAFF.

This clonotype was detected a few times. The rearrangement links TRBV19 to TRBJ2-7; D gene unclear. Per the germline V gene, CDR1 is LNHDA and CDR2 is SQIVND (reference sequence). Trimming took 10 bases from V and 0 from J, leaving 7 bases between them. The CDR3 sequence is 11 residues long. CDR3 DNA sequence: TGTGCCACTCCGAGCTCCTACGAGCAGTACGTC. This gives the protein CATPSSYEQYV.

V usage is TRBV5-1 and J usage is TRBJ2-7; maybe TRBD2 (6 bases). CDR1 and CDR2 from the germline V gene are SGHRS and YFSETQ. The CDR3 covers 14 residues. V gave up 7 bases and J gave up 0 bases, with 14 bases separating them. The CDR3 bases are TGCGCCAGCCGCGGCGGGGTAGCCTCCTACGAGCAGTACTTC. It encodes CASRGGVASYEQYF.

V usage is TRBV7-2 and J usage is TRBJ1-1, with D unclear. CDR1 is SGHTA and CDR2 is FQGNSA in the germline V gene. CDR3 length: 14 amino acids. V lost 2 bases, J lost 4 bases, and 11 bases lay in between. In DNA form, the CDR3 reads TGTGCCAGCAGCTTATTACCCGTCCTCACTGAAGCTTTCTTT. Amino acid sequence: CASSLLPVLTEAFF.

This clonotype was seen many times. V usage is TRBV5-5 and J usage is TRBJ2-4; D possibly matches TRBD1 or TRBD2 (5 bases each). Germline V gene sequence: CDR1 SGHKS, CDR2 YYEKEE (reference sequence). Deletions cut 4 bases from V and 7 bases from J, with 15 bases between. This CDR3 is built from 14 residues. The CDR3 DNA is TGTGCCAGCAGCCTCCGAGGGCCAGGGAACATTCAGTACTTC. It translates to CASSLRGPGNIQYF.

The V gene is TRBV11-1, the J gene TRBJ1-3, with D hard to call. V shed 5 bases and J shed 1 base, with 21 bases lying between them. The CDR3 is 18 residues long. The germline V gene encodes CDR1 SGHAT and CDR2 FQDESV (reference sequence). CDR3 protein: CASSKDSQGPGSGNTIYF. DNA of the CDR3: TGTGCCAGCAGCAAGGACTCCCAAGGCCCCGGATCTGGAAACACCATATATTTT.